The rows below give T cell receptor beta chains drawn from one sample of a study of chemoradiotherapy in HPV16-positive cancers. Sequencing was performed with immunoSEQ multiplex PCR; in TCRdb, only in-frame clones are kept and a portion is missing. The table shows approximately 8,600 clones, with about 84% occurring only once. This material was acquired from a patient who underwent chemoradiotherapy. The receptors were gathered from a human donor with HPV-associated anogenital cancer. CDR3s include the opening cysteine and the closing phenylalanine or tryptophan. A D gene is named only where the DNA matches it firmly. The size field is filled for only some rows; it gives once, few, many or a size class.

clone_size: .; v_call: TRBV11-2; d_call: .; j_call: TRBJ1-1; cdr3_nt: TGTGCCAGCAGCTTAGAGTGGGCGGCGAACACTGAAGCTTTCTTT; cdr3_aa: CASSLEWAANTEAFF
clone_size: .; v_call: TRBV19; d_call: TRBD1; j_call: TRBJ2-7; cdr3_nt: TGTGCCAGTACCCCCTCCGCAGGGGGCTCCTACGAGCAGTACTTC; cdr3_aa: CASTPSAGGSYEQYF
clone_size: few; v_call: TRBV5-5; d_call: .; j_call: TRBJ1-1; cdr3_nt: TGTGCCAGCAGCTTGGATGGGATCTCAACTGAAGCTTTCTTT; cdr3_aa: CASSLDGISTEAFF
clone_size: .; v_call: TRBV4-1; d_call: TRBD1; j_call: TRBJ1-1; cdr3_nt: TGCGCCAGCAGCCAAGATGGTGGGACAGGGGGCCGCACTGAAGCTTTCTTT; cdr3_aa: CASSQDGGTGGRTEAFF
clone_size: .; v_call: TRBV30; d_call: .; j_call: TRBJ2-7; cdr3_nt: TGTGCCTGGAGTCGGGCAGGCTACGAGCAGTACTTC; cdr3_aa: CAWSRAGYEQYF
clone_size: .; v_call: TRBV30; d_call: TRBD2; j_call: TRBJ2-3; cdr3_nt: TGTGCCTGGGGAAGCGGGGGGGCCCTATATACGCAGTATTTT; cdr3_aa: CAWGSGGALYTQYF
clone_size: .; v_call: TRBV6-1; d_call: .; j_call: TRBJ1-1; cdr3_nt: TGTGCCACCCTGGGAGGGAGCTTGGTGGTGGGTGAAGCTTTCTTT; cdr3_aa: CATLGGSLVVGEAFF
clone_size: .; v_call: TRBV5-1; d_call: TRBD2; j_call: TRBJ2-1; cdr3_nt: TGCGCCAGCAGCTTTTTACCACTAGCGGGAGATGGGCATGAGCAGTTCTTC; cdr3_aa: CASSFLPLAGDGHEQFF
clone_size: .; v_call: TRBV5-4; d_call: .; j_call: TRBJ1-4; cdr3_nt: TGTGCCAGCAGTCACGACACCCAAAATGAAAAACTGTTTTTT; cdr3_aa: CASSHDTQNEKLFF
clone_size: .; v_call: TRBV7-9; d_call: TRBD1; j_call: TRBJ1-2; cdr3_nt: TGTGCCAGCAGCTCCGGGACAGGGGGACGTGGCTACACCTTC; cdr3_aa: CASSSGTGGRGYTF
clone_size: .; v_call: TRBV2; d_call: .; j_call: TRBJ1-2; cdr3_nt: TGTGCCAGCAGGACCACCGGACTTTATGGCTACACCTTC; cdr3_aa: CASRTTGLYGYTF
clone_size: .; v_call: TRBV5-6; d_call: TRBD2; j_call: TRBJ2-7; cdr3_nt: TGTGCCAGCAGCCCGGGGCGGGGGGGCACCTACGAGCAGTACTTC; cdr3_aa: CASSPGRGGTYEQYF
clone_size: .; v_call: TRBV6-6; d_call: TRBD1; j_call: TRBJ2-7; cdr3_nt: TGTGCCAGCAGGATAACCGGGACAGGGACCGCCGAGCAGTACTTC; cdr3_aa: CASRITGTGTAEQYF
clone_size: .; v_call: TRBV10-3; d_call: .; j_call: TRBJ2-7; cdr3_nt: TGTGCCATCAGTGGTGGAGAATGGGACGAGCAGTACTTC; cdr3_aa: CAISGGEWDEQYF
clone_size: .; v_call: TRBV7-9; d_call: TRBD1; j_call: TRBJ2-7; cdr3_nt: TGTGCCAGCAGCTATGGACAGGTTAGCGAGCAGTACTTC; cdr3_aa: CASSYGQVSEQYF